The T cell receptor beta chain under discussion was sequenced for a study of OX40 agonist ivuxolimab in advanced cancers. Across the whole study: Mean age approximately 66 years, range roughly 23 to 79; approximately 83% male. Three patients, one with hepatocellular carcinoma and two with cutaneous melanoma, responded partially.

Study-wide results and limits: The antigens recognized by the expanded peripheral T cells, that is their antigen specificity, were not determined. By week 6 at 0.1 to 3.0 mg/kg, blood CD4+ and CD8+ T cells had expanded clonally.

This clone was counted between two and nine times. Its antigen is currently unknown. TCRdb's table, derived via immunoSEQ multiplex PCR, lists solely in-frame clones and lacks some. The data contain about 61,000 clones, around four fifths of them singletons. Trimming took off 1 base at V and 5 bases at J, with 14 bases between the two ends. The length of the CDR3 is 15 residues. Germline lookup yields CDR1 SGHDN and CDR2 FVKESK. This receptor was obtained from an adult with an advanced solid tumor such as melanoma, head and neck, liver or kidney cancer. Specimen: CD4+ or CD8+ T cells sorted from blood, collected in a trial of the OX40 agonist ivuxolimab. The chain recombines TRBV14 with TRBJ1-1, with D unresolved. CDR3: CASSQGAGLGTEAFF. The DNA for the CDR3 is TGTGCCAGCAGCCAAGGGGCAGGCCTGGGGACTGAAGCTTTCTTT.